This T cell receptor (beta chain) is drawn from a study of CD8+ T cells in alopecia areata (dated by TCRdb to the late 2010s). Background on the whole study: The treated patients took part in an open-label pilot trial in which moderate-to-severe alopecia areata was treated with oral tofacitinib at 5 to 10 mg twice daily. Patients stayed on tofacitinib for 6 to 18 months and then had 6 months of follow-up off drug so that delayed response and recurrence could be assessed. In both human patients and the C3H/HeJ mouse model, the study applied high-throughput TCRbeta sequencing to look at T cell clonal expansion in alopecia areata. In humans, TCRbeta sequencing was performed on scalp tissue and on sorted CD4+ and CD8+ peripheral blood T cells from healthy controls and from patients with patchy or totalis/universalis alopecia areata. Biopsies were taken from tofacitinib-treated patients at baseline and at 4 and 24 weeks of treatment, and a later scalp biopsy was taken in several of the tofacitinib-treated patients. Scalp clonality was compared among normal scalp (n=4), patchy alopecia areata scalp (n=8), and alopecia totalis/universalis scalp (n=8). RNA came from the PAXgene miRNA kit for fixed scalp, the miRNeasy kit for PBMCs, and the RNeasy kit for mouse skin. TCRbeta CDR3 regions were amplified by immunoSEQ multiplex PCR with 35 Vbeta forward and 13 Jbeta reverse primers. Study-wide conclusions, independent of this receptor: Compared with mice, TCR sequences shared between patients were less clear, possibly partly because of HLA diversity across the patient population. Compared with normal scalp, lesional scalp had higher clonality and more expanded CD8+ clones, particularly in alopecia totalis/universalis, a pattern that suggests antigenic drive. Resident alphabeta T cells in normal human skin are also sequenced, complicating scalp TCR repertoire analysis, unlike mouse skin dominated by gammadelta T cells.

The label giving this sample's time point can be read as: baseline before oral tofacitinib. From alopecia areata patients, peripheral blood was collected along with lesional scalp punch biopsies. After PBMCs were isolated by density centrifugation and stained for CD3, CD4 and CD8, a FACSAria was used to sort CD4+ and CD8+ T cells. Concerning this clone: Its recognized antigen is unknown. It has no much larger one-base neighbor in the sample; base qualities were not kept.

Libraries were made using the immunoSEQ multiplex PCR assay. RNA was extracted from all samples and reverse transcribed into cDNA, which served as template for TCR sequencing. SuperScript III was used to make first-strand cDNA, primed with a 2:1 mix of oligo-dT and random hexamers. Amplification bias was assessed with a synthetic immune receptor repertoire, and residual bias was removed computationally. Concerning the study's data processing: Raw reads were preprocessed to remove errors, and CDR3 was defined by IMGT conventions from the conserved cysteine to phenylalanine. Clonality was calculated as 1 minus Shannon entropy normalized by log2 of the number of productive unique TCRs. Whether scalp clones were CD4 or CD8 was inferred by matching scalp TCRbeta sequences against CD4 and CD8 repertoires sorted from blood. Entries here come from immuneACCESS through TCRdb and include only in-frame sequences with V and J called. Some clones fail to appear in such tables; in the studies checked, an unresolved V gene covers under half of the shortfall, and the cause of the remainder is unknown. The D gene and trimming were derived from the DNA, and the V and J assignments and clone size from that table. This sample lists about 170,000 clones; 67% were detected once. About an eighth of the sample belongs to the ten largest clones.

V and J are truncated by 0 bases and 5 bases respectively, leaving an intervening sequence of 15 bases. CDR1 and CDR2 are drawn from the germline V gene: SGHDT, YYEEEE. Taken from cysteine to phenylalanine, the CDR3 has 15 residues. This entry keeps only the CDR3 DNA: 45 bases, framed from base 1. Here the sequenced sample was CD8+ T cells sorted from blood, taken at week 0. The rearrangement combines TRBV5-6 with TRBJ2-7; TRBD1 is perhaps the D gene, given 5 matching bases. This TCR derives from a human donor with alopecia areata. CDR3 protein: CASSLGVRAMDEQYF. The DNA sequence is as follows: TGTGCCAGCAGCTTGGGAGTCAGGGCCATGGACGAGCAGTACTTC.